This T cell receptor beta chain was recovered during a study of T cells expressing NK-cell markers. The overall study: Serological testing identified most of the eight sequenced donors as HCMV-seropositive and one as seronegative.

Researchers built TCR beta cDNA using 5'RACE template switching with UMIs. TCRdb re-called the 5' RACE reads and shows each CDR3 protein once, DNA omitted. The specimen's table records 440,000 or so distinct CDR3 sequences. This sequence was found in a woman aged 18-69 years in good health. Material for sequencing was blood T cells: a sorted CD56 or NKG2C T cell subset, CD4+ or CD8+ T cells, or bulk PBMC T cells (not recorded which).

CDR3 in amino acids: CASTRVGSGANVLTF. The chain joins TRBV3-1 to TRBJ2-6. The CDR3 runs to 15 residues. The germline V gene encodes CDR1 LGHDT and CDR2 YNNKEL (reference sequence).